The 29 T cell receptor beta chains below all came from one sample that was sequenced in a study of blood T cell repertoires in COVID-19. Profiling relied on immunoSEQ multiplex PCR, and the TCRdb table lists in-frame clones only, not all of them. The sample records 200,000 to 250,000 clones, about three quarters being singletons. Sequencing was done on a sample of peripheral blood. Source of these receptors: a woman aged 70-85 years with acute or convalescent COVID-19.

This clone was found once. The CDR3 DNA reads as TGCGCCAGCAGCTCGACCCCGGGGGACAATGAGCAGTTCTTC. It specifies CASSSTPGDNEQFF. The chain employs TRBV5-1 and TRBJ2-1; D may be TRBD2 (6 bases). V lost 3 bases to trimming and J lost 5 bases, with 12 bases between them. CDR1 and CDR2 from the germline V gene are SGHRS and YFSETQ. The CDR3 has 14 residues.

This clone was observed once. This chain uses TRBV3-1 (or the pseudogene TRBV3-2) with TRBJ1-2; D uncertain. Between the trimmed V and J ends, which lost 1 base and 4 bases, there was a span of 7 bases. The CDR3 loop spans 13 amino acids. CDR1 is LGHDT and CDR2 is YNNKEL in the germline V gene (reference sequence). CDR3 bases: TGTGCCAGCAGCCAAGGAACGGGCTATGGCTACACCTTC. Its translation is CASSQGTGYGYTF.

The chain joins TRBV7-6 to TRBJ2-7; TRBD2 aligns across 13 bases. The CDR3 length is 15 residues. The germline V gene has CDR1 SGHVS and CDR2 FNYEAQ. V was pared by 5 bases and J by 6 bases, with 7 bases of the junction left unmatched. The CDR3 reads CASSPLLAGGSEQYF. CDR3 in DNA: TGTGCCAGCAGCCCATTACTAGCGGGAGGGAGCGAGCAGTACTTC.

The chain has TRBV24-1 and TRBJ2-3, with D maybe TRBD2 (6 bases). CDR1 and CDR2 (germline): KGHDR, SFDVKD. The CDR3 sequence is 16 residues long. The V end was cut by 4 bases, the J end by 2 bases, with 15 bases between. Here the CDR3 reads CATSDARAGFTDTQYF. The CDR3 bases are TGTGCCACCAGTGACGCAAGGGCGGGATTCACAGATACGCAGTATTTT.

This clone occurred many times. The chain employs TRBV5-5 and TRBJ2-7; 8 nucleotides align to TRBD1. The ends lost 1 base at V and 5 bases at J; junction bases unmatched: 20. The CDR3 runs 19 residues. The germline CDR1 and CDR2 sequences are SGHKS and YYEKEE (reference sequence). This CDR3 reads CASSLRDRGEGIRGDEQYF. CDR3 bases: TGTGCCAGCAGCTTGCGCGACAGGGGTGAAGGTATTCGGGGAGACGAGCAGTACTTC.

The CDR3 sequence is CASIPLGTGETEAFF. In DNA, the CDR3 is TGTGCCAGCATCCCCCTGGGGACTGGAGAAACTGAAGCTTTCTTT. This rearrangement joins TRBV19 to TRBJ1-1; a weak D match, TRBD1 (5 bases). Trimming stripped 9 bases from V and 5 bases from J, with 22 bases between. The CDR3 consists of 15 residues. Germline V gene data show CDR1 as LNHDA and CDR2 as SQIVND (reference sequence).

The rearrangement links TRBV30 to TRBJ1-2, with D hard to call. CDR1 is GTSNPN, CDR2 SVGIG, per germline (reference sequence). The CDR3 is 14 amino acids. V lost 3 bases to trimming and J lost 4 bases, with 15 bases between them. The CDR3 is CAWRHAALVYGYTF. For the CDR3, the DNA is TGTGCCTGGAGGCATGCGGCACTCGTCTATGGCTACACCTTC.

The V gene is TRBV6-6, the J gene TRBJ2-7; 7 bases match TRBD1. The trim removed 5 bases at V and 3 bases at J, leaving 10 bases unmatched. This CDR3 is built from 15 residues. Germline lookup yields CDR1 MNHNY and CDR2 SVGAGI (reference sequence). This CDR3 reads CASSQSGTDGYEQYF. CDR3 DNA sequence: TGTGCCAGCAGTCAATCGGGGACAGATGGCTACGAGCAGTACTTC.

The chain uses TRBV7-3 and TRBJ2-1; 8 bases map to TRBD2. The J segment lost 5 bases and the V segment lost 3 bases, leaving 3 bases of the junction unmatched. Germline assignment: CDR1 SGHTA and CDR2 FQGTGA. The CDR3 has 14 residues. CDR3 in DNA: TGTGCCAGCAGCTTTACTAGCGGAGACAATGAGCAGTTCTTC. Its protein is CASSFTSGDNEQFF.

This clone was seen a single time. The CDR3: CASSIGGVNYGYTF. CDR3 bases: TGTGCCAGTAGTATTGGCGGGGTTAACTATGGCTACACCTTC. The genes are TRBV19 and TRBJ1-2; D not certain. The V end was cut by 3 bases, the J end by 1 base, with 9 bases between. Germline assignment: CDR1 LNHDA and CDR2 SQIVND (reference sequence). The CDR3 has 14 amino acids.

The chain is built from TRBV21-1 and TRBJ1-1; TRBD1, as called in the table, went unchecked against the DNA. TRBV21-1 is shown as a pseudogene. CDR3 length: 16 amino acids. DNA for the CDR3: TGTGCCAGCAGCAAATTAGGACAGACCGTGAACACTGAAGCTTTCTTT. Its protein is CASSKLGQTVNTEAFF.

The chain uses TRBV28 and TRBJ1-2; TRBD1 might be the D (5 bases). CDR3 length equals 15 residues. CDR1 and CDR2 from the germline V gene are MDHEN and SYDVKM. The V and J ends lost 6 bases and 4 bases respectively, with 18 bases between them. For the CDR3, the DNA is TGTGCCAGCAGACCCGTCGACAGCCACTTCTATGGCTACACCTTC. Amino acid sequence: CASRPVDSHFYGYTF.

The chain has TRBV2 and TRBJ1-1; D not resolved. Germline CDR1 is SNHLY and CDR2 is FYNNEI. The CDR3 is 14 residues long. The ends were cut back, 0 bases at V and 2 bases at J, with 7 bases in the middle. The CDR3 here is CASSEARGNTEAFF. The CDR3 DNA is TGTGCCAGCAGTGAAGCGCGAGGAAACACTGAAGCTTTCTTT.

V is TRBV6-5 and J is TRBJ2-7, with 7 bases identical to TRBD1. The CDR3 totals 11 residues. Germline V lookup: CDR1 MNHEY, CDR2 SVGAGI. Trimming removed 7 bases from V and 9 bases from J; junction bases left unmatched: 6. The CDR3 protein is CASTQGQVQYF. The CDR3 DNA reads TGTGCCAGCACCCAAGGACAGGTGCAGTACTTC.

The rearrangement joins TRBV3-1 (or the pseudogene TRBV3-2) to TRBJ2-1, with 9 nucleotides matching TRBD2. V was clipped by 3 bases and J by 0 bases; unmatched bases: 6. There are 17 residues in the CDR3. The germline V gene encodes CDR1 LGHDT and CDR2 YNNKEL (reference sequence). The CDR3 here is CASSQGTSFSSYNEQFF. The CDR3 DNA reads TGTGCCAGCAGCCAGGGGACTAGCTTTAGCTCCTACAATGAGCAGTTCTTC.

The rearrangement links TRBV6-5 to TRBJ1-1, with TRBD1 as a possible D gene (5 bases). Trimming cost V 2 bases and J 1 base, with 8 bases left between them. Germline values: CDR1 MNHEY, CDR2 SVGAGI. This CDR3 spans 14 amino acids. The CDR3 DNA is TGTGCCAGCAGTTACGGGGGGGAGAACACTGAAGCTTTCTTT. Protein: CASSYGGENTEAFF.

The chain is built from TRBV25-1 and TRBJ2-2, with 7 positions matching TRBD1. The junction had 2 bases not matched to a gene; V was cut back by 4 bases and J by 0 bases. The CDR3 has 15 amino acids. CDR1 is MGHDK, CDR2 SYGVNS, per germline. CDR3 amino acids: CASSGGTANTGELFF. CDR3 nucleotide sequence: TGTGCCAGCAGTGGGGGGACAGCGAACACCGGGGAGCTGTTTTTT. Filled out from reference TRBV25-1 and TRBJ2-2, the complete variable domain reads EADIYQTPRYLVIGTGKKITLECSQTMGHDKMYWYQQDPGMELHLIHYSYGVNSTEKGDLSSESTVSRIRTEHFPLTLESARPSHTSQYLCASSGGTANTGELFFGEGSRLTVL.

This clone has more than one count but fewer than ten. This chain connects TRBV5-4 to TRBJ1-1; perhaps TRBD1 as D (5 bases). Trimming stripped 1 base from V and 5 bases from J, with 15 bases between. This CDR3 comprises 15 residues. Per germline, CDR1 SGHNT and CDR2 YYREEE (reference sequence). The CDR3 bases are TGTGCCAGCAGCTTGCAGGGTGGAGCGGGAACTGAAGCTTTCTTT. Protein: CASSLQGGAGTEAFF.

The chain has TRBV29-1 and TRBJ1-1; D call uncertain. The CDR3 covers 14 residues. V shed 3 bases and J shed 3 bases, with 14 bases lying between them. Germline values: CDR1 SQVTM, CDR2 ANQGSEA. CDR3 in amino acids: CSVDAGKMDTEAFF. The CDR3 region has the DNA TGCAGCGTTGATGCGGGGAAGATGGACACTGAAGCTTTCTTT.

The CDR3 region has the DNA TGTGCCAGCAGTTTATGGCCGGGGGGCGCCGATAATTCACCCCTCCACTTT. Translation: CASSLWPGGADNSPLHF. The rearrangement links TRBV28 to TRBJ1-6; D is possibly TRBD1 (6 bases). This CDR3 spans 17 amino acids. CDR1 is MDHEN and CDR2 is SYDVKM in the germline V gene. Trimming left V 0 bases short and J 5 bases short, with 14 bases between.

This chain uses TRBV18 with TRBJ2-7; 11 nucleotides match TRBD2. V trimming: 2 bases; J trimming: 7 bases; junction bases outside the gene matches: 10. This CDR3 is 16 amino acids long. Per the germline V gene, CDR1 is KGHSH and CDR2 is LQKENI. The DNA for the CDR3 is TGTGCCAGCTCACCAGCGGGCCTAGCGGGAGGATGGGAGCAGTACTTC. Its translation: CASSPAGLAGGWEQYF.

The chain recombines TRBV9 with TRBJ2-7; 10 positions match TRBD2. Germline CDR1 SGDLS, CDR2 YYNGEE. With 4 bases clipped from V and 1 base from J, the junction kept 5 bases outside the gene matches. The CDR3 contains 15 residues. The CDR3 DNA sequence: TGTGCCAGCAGCCCCAGCGGGGGGGCGTCCTACGAGCAGTACTTC. Translation: CASSPSGGASYEQYF.

The CDR3 DNA follows: TGTGCCACCAGTGTCGGTAGCGTGGAGACCCAGTACTTC. Residues: CATSVGSVETQYF. The chain couples TRBV24-1 to TRBJ2-5; D is possibly TRBD2 (5 bases). V lost 5 bases and J 5 bases, leaving 11 bases between the germline ends. The CDR3 is made up of 13 amino acids. CDR1 KGHDR and CDR2 SFDVKD come from the germline V gene.

In regard to this clone: The sample contains more than one DNA sequence encoding this CDR3. The V call is TRBV7-2, the J call TRBJ2-1, with a possible D match to TRBD2 (6 bases). The V end lost 6 bases, the J end lost 4 bases, and 10 bases lay between the germline ends. The germline gives CDR1 SGHTA, CDR2 FQGNSA. The CDR3 extends over 13 amino acids. CDR3 sequence (DNA): TGTGCCAGCAGGTCTGGGACTTACAATGAGCAGTTCTTC. This codes for CASRSGTYNEQFF.

The rearrangement uses TRBV27 and TRBJ2-7; 7 nucleotides line up with TRBD1. Looked up from germline, CDR1 is MNHEY and CDR2 is SMNVEV (reference sequence). The length of the CDR3 is 14 residues. V shed 3 bases, J shed 3 bases, and the junction held 5 bases outside the gene matches. CDR3 residues: CASSFRDSNYEQYF. CDR3 nucleotide sequence: TGTGCCAGCAGTTTCCGGGACAGCAACTACGAGCAGTACTTC.

This clone has just a few counts. One end of the junction varies from germline; a read error may be responsible. The chain employs TRBV7-7 and TRBJ2-2, with 7 bases that match TRBD2. CDR3 length equals 13 residues. CDR1 SSHAT and CDR2 FNYEAQ come from the germline V gene (reference sequence). CDR3 bases: TGTGCTAGCAGCCGGACTAGCACCGGGGAGCTGTTTTTT. This translates into CASSRTSTGELFF. Combining the CDR3 with reference TRBV7-7 and TRBJ2-2 gives the whole variable domain GAGVSQSPRYKVTKRGQDVTLRCDPISSHATLYWYQQALGQGPEFLTYFNYEAQPDKSGLPSDRFSAERPEGSISTLTIQRTEQRDSAMYRCASSRTSTGELFFGEGSRLTVL.

This rearrangement joins TRBV7-9 to TRBJ2-7, with a weak D call TRBD1 (6 bases). V shed 5 bases and J shed 0 bases, with 11 bases lying between them. This CDR3 has 14 amino acids. The germline CDR1 and CDR2 sequences are SEHNR and FQNEAQ (reference sequence). CDR3 protein: CASSTWDTSYEQYF. The CDR3 region has the DNA TGTGCCAGCAGCACCTGGGACACCTCCTACGAGCAGTACTTC.

In regard to this clone: The sample carries other DNA sequences with the same CDR3. The gene calls are TRBV18 and TRBJ2-3; a weak D match, TRBD2 (6 bases). This CDR3 spans 14 amino acids. Germline values: CDR1 KGHSH, CDR2 LQKENI. V was cut by 2 bases and J by 2 bases, with 8 bases left in between. The CDR3 region has the DNA TGTGCCAGCTCACCAGGGACTGACACAGATACGCAGTATTTT. Protein: CASSPGTDTDTQYF.

In this sample, this clone turned up a few times. The chain uses TRBV20-1 and TRBJ2-1; D is possibly TRBD2 (6 bases). This CDR3 has 11 amino acids. Germline-derived CDR1 and CDR2 are DFQATT and SNEGSKA (reference sequence). Trimming took 7 bases from V and 5 from J, leaving 9 bases between them. The CDR3 DNA reads TGCAGTGTAGCGGACCACAATGAGCAGTTCTTC. It encodes CSVADHNEQFF.